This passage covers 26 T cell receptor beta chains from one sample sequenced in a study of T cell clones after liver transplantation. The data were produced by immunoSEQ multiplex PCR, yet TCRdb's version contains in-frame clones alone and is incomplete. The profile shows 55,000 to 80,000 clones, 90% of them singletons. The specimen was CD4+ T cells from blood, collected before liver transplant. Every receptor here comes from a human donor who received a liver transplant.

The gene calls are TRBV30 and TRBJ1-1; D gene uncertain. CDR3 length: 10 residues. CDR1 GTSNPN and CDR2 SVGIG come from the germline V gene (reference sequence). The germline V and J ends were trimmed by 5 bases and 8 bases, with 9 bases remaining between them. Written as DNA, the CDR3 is TGTGCCTGGGGACTTCAGGAAGCTTTCTTT. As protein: CAWGLQEAFF.

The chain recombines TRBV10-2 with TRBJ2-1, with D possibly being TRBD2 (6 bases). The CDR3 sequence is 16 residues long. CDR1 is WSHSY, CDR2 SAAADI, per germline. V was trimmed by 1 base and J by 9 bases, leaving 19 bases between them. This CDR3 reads CASSECPGETGCEQFF. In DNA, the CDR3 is TGCGCCAGCAGTGAGTGTCCGGGGGAGACGGGGTGTGAGCAGTTCTTC.

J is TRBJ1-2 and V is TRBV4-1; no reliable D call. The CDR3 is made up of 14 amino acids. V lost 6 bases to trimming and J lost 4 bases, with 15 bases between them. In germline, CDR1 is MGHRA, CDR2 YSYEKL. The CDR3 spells CASSWEEGTYGYTF. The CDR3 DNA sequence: TGCGCCAGCAGTTGGGAGGAGGGTACCTATGGCTACACCTTC.

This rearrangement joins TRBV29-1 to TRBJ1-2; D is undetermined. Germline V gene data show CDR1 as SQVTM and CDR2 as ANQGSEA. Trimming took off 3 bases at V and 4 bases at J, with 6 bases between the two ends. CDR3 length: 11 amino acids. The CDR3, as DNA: TGCAGCGTTGAGGCTACCTATGGCTACACCTTC. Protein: CSVEATYGYTF.

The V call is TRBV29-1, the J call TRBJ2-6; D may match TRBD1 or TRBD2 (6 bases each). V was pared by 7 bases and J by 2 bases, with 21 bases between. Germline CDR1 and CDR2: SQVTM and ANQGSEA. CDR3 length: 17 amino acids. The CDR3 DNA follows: TGCAGCGCGGCAGGCGGGGACACTGATACTGGGGCCAACGTCCTGACTTTC. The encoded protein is CSAAGGDTDTGANVLTF.

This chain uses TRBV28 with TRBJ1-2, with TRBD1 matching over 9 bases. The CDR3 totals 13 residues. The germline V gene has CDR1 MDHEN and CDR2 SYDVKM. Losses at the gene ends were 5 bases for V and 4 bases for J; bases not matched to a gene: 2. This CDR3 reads CASSTDRGYGYTF. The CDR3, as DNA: TGTGCCAGCAGTACGGACAGGGGCTATGGCTACACCTTC.

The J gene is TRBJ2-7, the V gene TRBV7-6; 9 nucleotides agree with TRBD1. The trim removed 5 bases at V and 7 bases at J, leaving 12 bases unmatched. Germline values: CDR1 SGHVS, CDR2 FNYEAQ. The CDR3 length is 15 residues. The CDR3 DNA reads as TGTGCCAGCAGCGTTAAGGGACAGGGAAGGGGTGAGCAGTACTTC. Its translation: CASSVKGQGRGEQYF.

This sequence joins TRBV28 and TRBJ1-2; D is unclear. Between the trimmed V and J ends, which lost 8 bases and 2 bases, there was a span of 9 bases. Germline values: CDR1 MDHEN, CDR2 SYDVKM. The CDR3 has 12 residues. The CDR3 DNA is TGTGCCAGCTTAGGGCAAAACTATGGCTACACCTTC. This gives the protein CASLGQNYGYTF.

CDR3 in amino acids: CASTDSGSQETQYF. The CDR3 DNA sequence: TGCGCCAGCACCGATAGCGGGTCCCAAGAGACCCAGTACTTC. This chain links TRBV5-1 with TRBJ2-5, with TRBD2 matching 7 bases. The V gene's germline CDR1 is SGHRS and CDR2 YFSETQ. CDR3 length equals 14 residues. The V segment lost 6 bases and the J segment 1 base; nucleotides outside the gene matches: 6.

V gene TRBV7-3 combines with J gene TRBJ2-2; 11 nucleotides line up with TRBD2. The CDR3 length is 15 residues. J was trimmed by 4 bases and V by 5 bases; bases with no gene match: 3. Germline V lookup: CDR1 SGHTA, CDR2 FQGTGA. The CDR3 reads CASSVGTSGTGELFF. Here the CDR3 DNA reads TGTGCCAGCAGCGTCGGGACTAGCGGCACCGGGGAGCTGTTTTTT.

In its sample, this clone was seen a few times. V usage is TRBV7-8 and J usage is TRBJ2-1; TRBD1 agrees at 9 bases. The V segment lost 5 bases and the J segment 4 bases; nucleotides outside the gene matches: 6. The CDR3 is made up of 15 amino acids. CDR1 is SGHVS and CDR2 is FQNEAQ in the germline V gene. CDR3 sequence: CASSAGQGAYNEQFF. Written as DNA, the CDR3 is TGTGCCAGCAGCGCGGGACAGGGAGCGTACAATGAGCAGTTCTTC. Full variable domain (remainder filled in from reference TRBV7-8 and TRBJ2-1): GAGVSQSPRYKVAKRGQDVALRCDPISGHVSLFWYQQALGQGPEFLTYFQNEAQLDKSGLPSDRFFAERPEGSVSTLKIQRTQQEDSAVYLCASSAGQGAYNEQFFGPGTRLTVL.

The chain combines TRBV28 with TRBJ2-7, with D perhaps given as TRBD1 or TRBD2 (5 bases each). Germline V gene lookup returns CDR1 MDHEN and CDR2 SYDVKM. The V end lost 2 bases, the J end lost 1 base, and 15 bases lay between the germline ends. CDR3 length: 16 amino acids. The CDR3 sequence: CASSLAPGTVSYEQYF. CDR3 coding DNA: TGTGCCAGCAGTTTAGCGCCCGGGACGGTTTCCTACGAGCAGTACTTC. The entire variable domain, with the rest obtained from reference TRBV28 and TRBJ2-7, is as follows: DVKVTQSSRYLVKRTGEKVFLECVQDMDHENMFWYRQDPGLGLRLIYFSYDVKMKEKGDIPEGYSVSREKKERFSLILESASTNQTSMYLCASSLAPGTVSYEQYFGPGTRLTVT.

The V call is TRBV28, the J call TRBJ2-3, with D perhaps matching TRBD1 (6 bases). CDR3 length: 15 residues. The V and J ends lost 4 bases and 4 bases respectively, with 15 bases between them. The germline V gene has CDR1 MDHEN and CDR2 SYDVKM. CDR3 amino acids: CASSSAGSGADTQYF. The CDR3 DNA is TGTGCCAGCAGTTCCGCCGGGTCAGGGGCAGATACGCAGTATTTT.

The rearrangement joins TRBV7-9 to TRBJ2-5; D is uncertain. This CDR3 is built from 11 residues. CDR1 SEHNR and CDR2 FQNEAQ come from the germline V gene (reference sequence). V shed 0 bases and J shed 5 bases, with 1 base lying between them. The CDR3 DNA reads TGTGCCAGCAGCTTAGCTGAGACCCAGTACTTC. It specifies CASSLAETQYF.

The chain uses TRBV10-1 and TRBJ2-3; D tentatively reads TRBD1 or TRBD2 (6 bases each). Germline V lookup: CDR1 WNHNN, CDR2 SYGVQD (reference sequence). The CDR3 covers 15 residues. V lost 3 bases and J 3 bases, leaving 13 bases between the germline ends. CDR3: CASSDAGGETDTQYF. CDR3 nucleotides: TGCGCCAGCAGTGACGCCGGGGGCGAGACAGATACGCAGTATTTT.

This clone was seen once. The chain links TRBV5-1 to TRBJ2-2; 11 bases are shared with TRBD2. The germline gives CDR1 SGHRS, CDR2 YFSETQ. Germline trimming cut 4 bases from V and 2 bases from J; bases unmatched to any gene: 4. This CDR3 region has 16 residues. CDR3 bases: TGCGCCAGCAGCCAGGGGACTAGCGGTAACACCGGGGAGCTGTTTTTT. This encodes CASSQGTSGNTGELFF.

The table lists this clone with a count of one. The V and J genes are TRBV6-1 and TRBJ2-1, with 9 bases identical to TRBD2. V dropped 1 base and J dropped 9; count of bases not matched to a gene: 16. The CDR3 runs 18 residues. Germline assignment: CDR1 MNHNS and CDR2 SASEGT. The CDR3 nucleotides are TGTGCCAGCAGTGAAGGACGTTCGGCGGGAGGGCCGATGGGTGAGCAGTTCTTC. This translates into CASSEGRSAGGPMGEQFF.

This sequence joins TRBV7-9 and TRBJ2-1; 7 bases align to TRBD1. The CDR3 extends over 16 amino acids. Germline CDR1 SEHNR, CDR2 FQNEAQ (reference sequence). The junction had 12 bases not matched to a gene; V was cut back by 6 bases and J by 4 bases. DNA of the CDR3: TGTGCCAGCAGTGTAACCGGGACAGCCCAATACAATGAGCAGTTCTTC. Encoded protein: CASSVTGTAQYNEQFF.

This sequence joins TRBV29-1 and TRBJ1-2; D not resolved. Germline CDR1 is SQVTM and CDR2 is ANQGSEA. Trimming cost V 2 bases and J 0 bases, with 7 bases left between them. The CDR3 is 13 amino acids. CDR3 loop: CSVETAANYGYTF. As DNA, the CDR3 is TGCAGCGTTGAAACGGCAGCTAACTATGGCTACACCTTC.

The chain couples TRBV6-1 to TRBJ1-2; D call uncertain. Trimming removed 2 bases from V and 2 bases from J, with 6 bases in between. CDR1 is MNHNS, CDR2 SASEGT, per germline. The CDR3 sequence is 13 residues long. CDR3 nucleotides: TGTGCCAGCAGTGAACGAAGAAACTATGGCTACACCTTC. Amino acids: CASSERRNYGYTF.

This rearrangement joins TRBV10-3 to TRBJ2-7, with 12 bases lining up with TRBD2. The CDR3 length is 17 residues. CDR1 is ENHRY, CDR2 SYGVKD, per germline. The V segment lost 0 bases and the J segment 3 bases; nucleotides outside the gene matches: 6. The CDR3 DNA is TGTGCCATCAGTGAGTCAGAAGGACTAGCGGGGAACTACGAGCAGTACTTC. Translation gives CAISESEGLAGNYEQYF.

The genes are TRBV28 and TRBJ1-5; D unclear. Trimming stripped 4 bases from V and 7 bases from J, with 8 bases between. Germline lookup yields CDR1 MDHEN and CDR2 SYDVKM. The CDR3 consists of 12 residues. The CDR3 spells CASSWSGQPQHF. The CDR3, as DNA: TGTGCCAGCAGTTGGTCGGGGCAGCCCCAGCATTTT. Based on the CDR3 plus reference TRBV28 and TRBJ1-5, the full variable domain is DVKVTQSSRYLVKRTGEKVFLECVQDMDHENMFWYRQDPGLGLRLIYFSYDVKMKEKGDIPEGYSVSREKKERFSLILESASTNQTSMYLCASSWSGQPQHFGDGTRLSIL.

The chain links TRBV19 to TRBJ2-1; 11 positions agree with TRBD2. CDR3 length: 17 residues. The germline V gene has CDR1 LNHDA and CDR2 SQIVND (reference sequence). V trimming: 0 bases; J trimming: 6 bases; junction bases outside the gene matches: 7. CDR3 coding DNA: TGTGCCAGTAGTATAGAACGGGGACTAGCGGATACCAATGAGCAGTTCTTC. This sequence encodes CASSIERGLADTNEQFF. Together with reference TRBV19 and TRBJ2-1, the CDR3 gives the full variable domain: DGGITQSPKYLFRKEGQNVTLSCEQNLNHDAMYWYRQDPGQGLRLIYYSQIVNDFQKGDIAEGYSVSREKKESFPLTVTSAQKNPTAFYLCASSIERGLADTNEQFFGPGTRLTVL.

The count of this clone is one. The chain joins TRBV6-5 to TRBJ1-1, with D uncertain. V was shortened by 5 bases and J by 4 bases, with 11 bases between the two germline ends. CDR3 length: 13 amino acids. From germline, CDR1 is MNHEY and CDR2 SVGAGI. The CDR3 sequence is CASSPLVGTEAFF. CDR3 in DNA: TGTGCCAGCAGTCCCCTTGTAGGCACTGAAGCTTTCTTT.

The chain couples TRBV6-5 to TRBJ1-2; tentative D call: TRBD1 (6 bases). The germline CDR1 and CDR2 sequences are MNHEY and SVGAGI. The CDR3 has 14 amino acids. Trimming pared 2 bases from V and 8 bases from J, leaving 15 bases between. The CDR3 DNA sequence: TGTGCCAGCAGTTACACAGGGTCCCTATCGGGCTACACCTTC. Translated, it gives CASSYTGSLSGYTF.

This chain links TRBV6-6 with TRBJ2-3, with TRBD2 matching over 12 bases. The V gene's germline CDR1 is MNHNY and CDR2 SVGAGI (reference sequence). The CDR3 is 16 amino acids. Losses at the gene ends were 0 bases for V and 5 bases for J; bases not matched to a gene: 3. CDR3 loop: CASSYSTSGSLDTQYF. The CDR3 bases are TGTGCCAGCAGTTACTCGACTAGCGGGAGTTTAGATACGCAGTATTTT.